The 14 T cell receptor beta chains presented below share a single source sample, sequenced in a study of chemoradiotherapy in HPV16-positive cancers. The assay was immunoSEQ multiplex PCR, and TCRdb's table has in-frame clones only and misses some. In the table there are 7,500 or so clones, around 75% of which are singletons. The sequencing used tumor tissue, collected from a patient who underwent chemoradiotherapy. The receptors were sampled from a human donor with HPV-associated anogenital cancer.

The genes are TRBV5-1 and TRBJ1-2, with D hard to call. The germline V gene encodes CDR1 SGHRS and CDR2 YFSETQ. This CDR3 is built from 14 residues. Trimming shortened V by 0 bases and J by 2 bases, and 8 bases separated the two germline ends. The CDR3: CASSLAVGNYGYTF. DNA of the CDR3: TGCGCCAGCAGCTTGGCCGTTGGAAACTATGGCTACACCTTC.

CDR3 nucleotide sequence: TGTGCCAGCTCACCACCGGGACTGTTCACCAACGAGCAGTACTTC. Its protein product is CASSPPGLFTNEQYF. V gene TRBV18 combines with J gene TRBJ2-7, with D maybe TRBD2 (6 bases). V gave up 0 bases and J gave up 5 bases, with 14 bases separating them. The CDR3 runs to 15 residues. CDR1 and CDR2 (germline): KGHSH, LQKENI.

The V and J genes are TRBV6-1 and TRBJ2-1, with 10 bases matching TRBD2. The trim removed 7 bases at V and 5 bases at J, leaving 8 bases unmatched. Germline assignment: CDR1 MNHNS and CDR2 SASEGT. This CDR3 has 15 amino acids. CDR3 in amino acids: CASTILAGQNNEQFF. The CDR3 nucleotides are TGTGCCAGCACTATACTAGCGGGGCAGAACAATGAGCAGTTCTTC.

This rearrangement joins TRBV29-1 to TRBJ2-1; the D is unclear. Between the trimmed V and J ends, which lost 7 bases and 7 bases, there was a span of 14 bases. Germline-derived CDR1 and CDR2 are SQVTM and ANQGSEA. CDR3 size: 12 residues. CDR3 DNA sequence: TGCAGCGGGAGCCTATCCGGGAATGAGCAGTTCTTC. Its translation is CSGSLSGNEQFF.

The chain uses TRBV5-1 and TRBJ2-7; possibly TRBD1 or TRBD2 for D (5 bases each). CDR1 and CDR2 from the germline V gene are SGHRS and YFSETQ. The CDR3 runs 16 residues. The ends were cut back, 0 bases at V and 0 bases at J, with 13 bases in the middle. Here the CDR3 DNA reads TGCGCCAGCAGCTTGGTTGGGGGTGCAAGCTCCTACGAGCAGTACTTC. Translated, it gives CASSLVGGASSYEQYF.

The chain links TRBV10-3 to TRBJ1-5, with TRBD1 matching over 7 bases. V shed 6 bases, J shed 3 bases, and the junction held 5 bases outside the gene matches. Germline-derived CDR1 and CDR2 are ENHRY and SYGVKD. There are 14 residues in the CDR3. CDR3 nucleotide sequence: TGTGCCATCAGCCGGGACAGAGACAATCAGCCCCAGCATTTT. Translating it yields CAISRDRDNQPQHF.

About this clone: The identical CDR3 is also encoded by other nucleotide sequences in the sample. The chain links TRBV7-2 to TRBJ2-3, with D perhaps TRBD1 (5 bases). The germline CDR1 and CDR2 sequences are SGHTA and FQGNSA. The CDR3 runs 15 residues. V was trimmed by 6 bases and J by 0 bases, leaving 13 bases between them. CDR3 DNA: TGTGCCAGCAGTCTCCAGGGAATGAGCACAGATACGCAGTATTTT. Protein product: CASSLQGMSTDTQYF.

CDR3 nucleotide sequence: TGTGCCAGCAGTTACCGGGACTACACCGGGGAGCTGTTTTTT. It is translated as CASSYRDYTGELFF. The rearrangement joins TRBV6-5 to TRBJ2-2, with D possibly being TRBD2 (6 bases). Germline V gene sequence: CDR1 MNHEY, CDR2 SVGAGI. V shed 2 bases and J shed 3 bases, with 7 bases lying between them. The CDR3 is 14 residues long.

V usage is TRBV11-2 and J usage is TRBJ2-1, with 8 nucleotides matching TRBD2. This CDR3 is 16 amino acids long. V trimming: 5 bases; J trimming: 2 bases; junction bases outside the gene matches: 8. Germline V gene data show CDR1 as SGHAT and CDR2 as FQNNGV. DNA for the CDR3: TGTGCCAGCAGCCCCCTGGGGCGGGAGGCCTACAATGAGCAGTTCTTC. It is translated as CASSPLGREAYNEQFF.

The chain uses TRBV11-2 and TRBJ1-1; tentative D call: TRBD1 (5 bases). V lost 6 bases and J 10 bases, leaving 15 bases between the germline ends. From germline, CDR1 is SGHAT and CDR2 FQNNGV. The CDR3 is 12 amino acids. CDR3 sequence: CASRESTRGAFF. In DNA form, the CDR3 reads TGTGCCAGCAGAGAGTCTACAAGGGGAGCTTTCTTT.

This clone was seen a few times. The rearrangement links TRBV7-3 to TRBJ2-5, with TRBD1 identical over 10 bases. CDR3 length: 16 residues. Per germline, CDR1 SGHTA and CDR2 FQGTGA. V lost 5 bases and J lost 5; bases outside the gene matches: 11. The CDR3 protein is CASSSFGQGGSETQYF. As DNA, the CDR3 is TGTGCCAGCAGCAGCTTCGGACAGGGGGGAAGTGAGACCCAGTACTTC.

V is TRBV6-5 and J is TRBJ2-7; D is perhaps TRBD1 or TRBD2 (5 bases each). V lost 10 bases and J lost 1, with 14 bases in between. This CDR3 region has 13 residues. CDR1 and CDR2 (germline): MNHEY, SVGAGI. CDR3 sequence (DNA): TGTGCCACTGAACGGGACGGATCCTACGAGCAGTACTTC. Its protein is CATERDGSYEQYF.

This clone was found once. The rearrangement links TRBV30 to TRBJ2-3; 12 bases align to TRBD2. Germline CDR1 and CDR2: GTSNPN and SVGIG (reference sequence). J gave up 4 bases and V 1 base, and 0 bases lay outside the gene matches. This CDR3 comprises 14 residues. CDR3 nucleotide sequence: TGTGCCTGGAGTGGACTAGCGGGAGCAGATACGCAGTATTTT. This gives the protein CAWSGLAGADTQYF.

The V and J genes are TRBV9 and TRBJ2-7, with TRBD2 identical over 14 bases. Trimming removed 5 bases from V and 5 bases from J; junction bases left unmatched: 12. The CDR3 spans 17 residues. Germline V gene data show CDR1 as SGDLS and CDR2 as YYNGEE. Written as DNA, the CDR3 is TGTGCCAGCAGACCGGGACTAGCGGGAGATGGTGCGGACGAGCAGTACTTC. Protein product: CASRPGLAGDGADEQYF.